This T cell receptor beta chain derives from a study of blood T cell repertoires in COVID-19. Losses at the gene ends were 3 bases for V and 11 bases for J; bases not matched to a gene: 5. Germline-derived CDR1 and CDR2 are MNHNS and SASEGT. This CDR3 has 13 amino acids. The assay was immunoSEQ multiplex PCR, and TCRdb's table has in-frame clones only and misses some. The sample consists of over 35,000 clones, roughly nine tenths of them appearing once. The sequence came from a man over 45 with active COVID-19. The sample comprised peripheral blood. The V call is TRBV6-1, the J call TRBJ1-4; TRBD1 matches at 8 bases. CDR3 sequence (DNA): TGTGCCAGCAGTGAGAGGACAGGGTCCAAACTGTTTTTT. Protein sequence: CASSERTGSKLFF.